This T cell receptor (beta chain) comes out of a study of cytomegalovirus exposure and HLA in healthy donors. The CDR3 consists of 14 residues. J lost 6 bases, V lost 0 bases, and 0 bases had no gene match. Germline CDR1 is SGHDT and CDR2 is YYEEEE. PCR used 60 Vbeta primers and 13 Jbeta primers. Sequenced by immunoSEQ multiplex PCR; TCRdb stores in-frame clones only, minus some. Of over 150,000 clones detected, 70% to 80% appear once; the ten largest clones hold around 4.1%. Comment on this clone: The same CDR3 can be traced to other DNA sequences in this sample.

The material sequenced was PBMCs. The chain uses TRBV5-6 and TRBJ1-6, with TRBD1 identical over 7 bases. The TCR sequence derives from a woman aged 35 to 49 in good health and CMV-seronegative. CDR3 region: CASSLGQGNSPLHF. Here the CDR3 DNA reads TGTGCCAGCAGCTTGGGACAGGGTAATTCACCCCTCCACTTT. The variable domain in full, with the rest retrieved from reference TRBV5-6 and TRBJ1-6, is DAGVTQSPTHLIKTRGQQVTLRCSPKSGHDTVSWYQQALGQGPQFIFQYYEEEERQRGNFPDRFSGHQFPNYSSELNVNALLLGDSALYLCASSLGQGNSPLHFGNGTRLTVT.